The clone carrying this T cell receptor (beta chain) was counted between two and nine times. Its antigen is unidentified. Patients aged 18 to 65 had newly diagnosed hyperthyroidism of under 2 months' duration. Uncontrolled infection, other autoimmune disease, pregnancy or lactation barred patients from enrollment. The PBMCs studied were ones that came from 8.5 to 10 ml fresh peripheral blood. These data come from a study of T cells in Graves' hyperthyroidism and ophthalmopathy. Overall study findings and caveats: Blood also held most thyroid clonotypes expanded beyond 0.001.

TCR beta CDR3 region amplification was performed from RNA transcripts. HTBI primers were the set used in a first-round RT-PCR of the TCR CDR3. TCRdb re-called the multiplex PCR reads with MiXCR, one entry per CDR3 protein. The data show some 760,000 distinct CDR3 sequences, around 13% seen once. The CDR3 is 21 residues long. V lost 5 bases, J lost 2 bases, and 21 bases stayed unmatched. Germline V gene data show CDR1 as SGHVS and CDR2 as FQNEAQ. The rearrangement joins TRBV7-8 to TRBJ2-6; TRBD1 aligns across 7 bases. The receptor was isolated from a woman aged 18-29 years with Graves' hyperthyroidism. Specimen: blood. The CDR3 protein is CASSHSRRTRTGETGANVLTF. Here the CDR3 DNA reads TGTGCCAGCAGCCACTCAAGGCGGACCCGGACAGGCGAGACTGGGGCCAACGTCCTGACTTTC.